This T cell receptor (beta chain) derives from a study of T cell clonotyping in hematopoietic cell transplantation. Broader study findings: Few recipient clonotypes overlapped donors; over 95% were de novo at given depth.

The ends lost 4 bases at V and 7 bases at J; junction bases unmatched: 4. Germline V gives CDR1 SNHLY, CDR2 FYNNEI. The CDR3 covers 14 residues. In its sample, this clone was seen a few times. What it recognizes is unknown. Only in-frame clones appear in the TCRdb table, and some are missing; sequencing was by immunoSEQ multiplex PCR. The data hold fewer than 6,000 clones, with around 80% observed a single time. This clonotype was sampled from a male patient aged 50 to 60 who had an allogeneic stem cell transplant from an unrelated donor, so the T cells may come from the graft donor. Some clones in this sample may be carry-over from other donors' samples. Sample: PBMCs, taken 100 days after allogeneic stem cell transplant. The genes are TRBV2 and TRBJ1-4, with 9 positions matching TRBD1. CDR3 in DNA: TGTGCCAGCAGTGGCGACAGGGGGGGTGAAAAACTGTTTTTT. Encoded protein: CASSGDRGGEKLFF.